These 17 T cell receptor beta chains share one sample of origin, sequenced in a study of CD4 and CD8 cells across lung adenocarcinoma regions (dated by TCRdb to the late 2010s). Library preparation was by PCR. TCRdb shows the sequencer as HiSeq X Ten. Through fastp at Q25 and MiXCR, TCRdb rebuilt clones from the public reads, retaining in-frame beta chains. Here each entry gathers all rows of one CDR3 protein and keeps the most common genes and DNA. A total of approximately 3,500 distinct CDR3 sequences appear in this sample, roughly 69% of them only once. The ten largest make up less than 20% of the sample. Material for sequencing was CD4+ T cells from the margin of a lung tumor. In the paper's terms, the cell subset or site label means: tumor margin region. These receptors were obtained from a male donor with lung adenocarcinoma. The CD4 and CD8 labels of this study may be unreliable.

The J gene is TRBJ2-2, the V gene TRBV6-1; the D is unclear. The CDR3 extends over 12 amino acids. Trimming cost V 5 bases and J 7 bases, with 8 bases left between them. Germline CDR1 MNHNS, CDR2 SASEGT. CDR3 bases: TGTGCCAGCAGTCCCCGATACGGGGAGCTGTTTTTT. Its protein is CASSPRYGELFF.

This chain uses TRBV6-1 with TRBJ2-3; 7 nucleotides align to TRBD2. V lost 1 base and J lost 2; bases outside the gene matches: 3. The CDR3 runs to 15 residues. Germline-derived CDR1 and CDR2 are MNHNS and SASEGT. DNA of the CDR3: TGTGCCAGCAGTGAAGGGGCGGGAGACACAGATACGCAGTATTTT. This encodes CASSEGAGDTDTQYF.

This chain joins TRBV10-3 and TRBJ2-3; the D gene could be TRBD1 or TRBD2 (5 bases each). CDR3 length: 13 amino acids. Germline CDR1 reads ENHRY; CDR2 reads SYGVKD. With 6 bases removed from V and 5 bases from J, the gap between germline ends came to 12 bases. The CDR3 region has the DNA TGTGCCATCAGCGGGACCGAGATAGATACGCAGTATTTT. It yields the protein CAISGTEIDTQYF.

The rearrangement joins TRBV7-8 to TRBJ2-7; D possibly matches TRBD1 or TRBD2 (5 bases each). The J call may be in error: the DNA end matches TRBJ2-5 better. Looked up from germline, CDR1 is SGHVS and CDR2 is FQNEAQ. CDR3 length: 15 residues. The CDR3: CASSFGTGSQETQYF. The DNA for the CDR3 is TGTGCCAGCAGCTTTGGGACGGGGAGCCAAGAGACCCAGTACTTC.

This clonotype was counted a few times. The chain carries TRBV3-1 and TRBJ2-1, with TRBD2 as a possible D gene (5 bases). Trimming pared 4 bases from V and 14 bases from J, leaving 15 bases between. The CDR3 sequence is 12 residues long. CDR1 and CDR2 from the germline V gene are LGHDT and YNNKEL (reference sequence). The chain's CDR3 is CASSLDTRRKFF. For the CDR3, the DNA is TGTGCCAGCAGCCTCGACACTAGAAGGAAGTTCTTC.

This clonotype is large within its sample. The chain carries TRBV6-5 and TRBJ1-1; no clear D gene. CDR1 is MNHEY, CDR2 SVGAGI, per germline. The V end was cut by 4 bases, the J end by 4 bases, with 7 bases between. This CDR3 has 12 residues. CDR3 residues: CASSFVLTEAFF. In DNA, the CDR3 is TGTGCCAGCAGTTTCGTTCTCACTGAAGCTTTCTTT.

The chain employs TRBV6-5 and TRBJ2-1, with 12 bases aligning to TRBD2. This CDR3 region has 15 residues. The V and J ends lost 2 bases and 7 bases, in that order; junction bases with no gene match: 3. CDR1 is MNHEY and CDR2 is SVGAGI in the germline V gene. CDR3 in amino acids: CASSYDTSGRNEQFF. DNA of the CDR3: TGTGCCAGCAGTTACGATACTAGCGGGAGGAATGAGCAGTTCTTC.

Only a few counts were recorded for this clonotype. V gene TRBV6-1 combines with J gene TRBJ1-2; no clear D. The ends were cut back, 6 bases at V and 3 bases at J, with 5 bases in the middle. Germline V gene sequence: CDR1 MNHNS, CDR2 SASEGT. This CDR3 is built from 11 residues. CDR3 nucleotides: TGTGCCAGCAGCCCCCACTATGGCTACACCTTC. This gives the protein CASSPHYGYTF.

This chain joins TRBV12-3 or TRBV12-4 and TRBJ2-1; maybe TRBD1 (5 bases). Trimming removed 4 bases at V and 4 bases at J, with 11 bases between. CDR3 length: 14 amino acids. The CDR3 DNA follows: TGTGCCAGCAGTTCAGGGCGAAAATACAATGAGCAGTTCTTC. It translates to CASSSGRKYNEQFF.

About this clonotype itself: The junction does not match germline at one end; this may be a read error. CDR3 residues: CAVAWTRRGEQFF. The CDR3 bases are TGTGCCGTCGCCTGGACGAGACGCGGGGAGCAGTTCTTT. The chain joins TRBV10-3 to TRBJ2-1, with D maybe TRBD2 (6 bases). CDR3 length: 13 residues. Germline-derived CDR1 and CDR2 are ENHRY and SYGVKD.

The chain's CDR3 is CASKLYSEAFF. The CDR3 bases are TGTGCCAGCAAGCTGTACTCTGAAGCTTTCTTT. The genes are TRBV6-1 and TRBJ1-1; D not resolved. The germline CDR1 and CDR2 sequences are MNHNS and SASEGT. The V end lost 7 bases, the J end lost 6 bases, and 9 bases lay between the germline ends. There are 11 residues in the CDR3.

This clonotype showed up just a few times. The chain recombines TRBV12-3 or TRBV12-4 with TRBJ1-6; D is possibly TRBD1 (6 bases). V was trimmed by 6 bases and J by 9 bases, leaving 18 bases between them. CDR3 size: 15 residues. Here the CDR3 DNA reads TGTGCCAGCAGCCTCAGCGACAGGTGGGGTTCACCCCTCCACTTT. Its translation: CASSLSDRWGSPLHF.

This clonotype was counted between two and nine times. The chain recombines TRBV10-1 with TRBJ2-1; perhaps D is TRBD1 or TRBD2 (5 bases each). CDR1 is WNHNN and CDR2 is SYGVQD in the germline V gene (reference sequence). The CDR3 length is 13 residues. V dropped 5 bases and J dropped 13 bases, with 18 bases sitting between them. In DNA form, the CDR3 reads TGCGCCAGCAGTCGGGGCCTACAAGAGACCCAGTTCTTC. Its translation: CASSRGLQETQFF.

The J gene is TRBJ2-5, the V gene TRBV7-3; D remains unclear. The ends were cut back, 5 bases at V and 11 bases at J, with 18 bases in the middle. This CDR3 has 13 amino acids. From germline, CDR1 is SGHTA and CDR2 FQGTGA. In DNA, the CDR3 is TGTGCCAGCAGCCCTCGTAGGGATGGAGAGCAGTACTTC. Its translation is CASSPRRDGEQYF.

The chain has TRBV7-2 and TRBJ2-1; D possibly corresponds to TRBD1 (6 bases). The assigned J gene may be wrong: the sequence end matches TRBJ2-7 better. This CDR3 comprises 14 residues. Per germline, CDR1 SGHTA and CDR2 FQGNSA. The CDR3 DNA reads as TGTGCCAGCAGCTTAGCAGTCTGGGACAATGAGCAGTACTTC. Its translation: CASSLAVWDNEQYF.

This clonotype was seen only once. The V call is TRBV6-1, the J call TRBJ2-2; D is perhaps TRBD1 (6 bases). V shed 6 bases and J shed 0 bases, with 11 bases lying between them. This CDR3 is built from 15 residues. The germline gives CDR1 MNHNS, CDR2 SASEGT. The CDR3, as DNA: TGTGCCAGCAGAACCGGGACAACGAACACCGGGGAGCTGTTTTTT. It yields the protein CASRTGTTNTGELFF.

Only a few counts were recorded for this clonotype. This rearrangement joins TRBV6-1 to TRBJ1-1; a possible D gene is TRBD1 (6 bases). The CDR3 extends over 14 amino acids. Trimming took 4 bases from V and 10 from J, leaving 19 bases between them. Germline CDR1 MNHNS, CDR2 SASEGT. Here the CDR3 reads CASSGDTPQDGAFF. The CDR3 region has the DNA TGTGCCAGCAGTGGGGACACACCCCAGGATGGAGCTTTCTTT.